This T cell receptor beta chain comes out of a study of blood T cell repertoires in COVID-19 (TCRdb year 2020). About the investigation overall: Samples from collaborators originated in the United States, Italy and Spain and spanned both the acute and convalescent phases of COVID-19. A freely available public database, intended as a resource for researchers studying the immune response to SARS-CoV-2, is where the repertoires were released. Where available, HLA class I and class II types were obtained from metadata supplied by the sample provider rather than from assay-based typing. Samples came from the ongoing ImmuneRACE study (first 160 participants) plus 1,254 subjects from 6 global collaborators. The sample metadata nearly always contained a de-identified subject ID, COVID-19 status, age in years and sex. Deeply sampled blood TCRbeta repertoires from subjects exposed to, actively infected with, or recovered from COVID-19 were included in the dataset. The material from the prospective study consisted of cDNA or gDNA derived from T cells, B-cell-depleted T cells, or PBMCs.

This clone was seen only once. Which antigen it targets is not known. Base-call qualities are not available, and no considerably larger clone is one nucleotide away. The V end loses 6 bases and the J end loses 1 base, and a stretch of 10 bases separates them. CDR1 GTSNPN and CDR2 SVGIG were looked up in the germline V gene (reference sequence). The CDR3 spans 13 residues, from the cysteine through the phenylalanine. Only the CDR3 DNA is retained, 39 bases long and in frame from the first base. Enrolling through a virtual design, the prospective study's participants ranged in age from roughly 18 to 100 years and lived across 24 United States geographic areas. Cohort assignment in the prospective study relied on participant-reported clinical history from a screening survey and a study questionnaire. Recovered participants in ImmuneRACE Cohort 3 were defined by two consecutive negative NP/OP PCR tests, clearance by a healthcare professional, or resolution of symptoms. Each participant in the prospective study had whole blood, serum and a nasopharyngeal or oropharyngeal swab collected by mobile phlebotomists. Prospective study participants could optionally give additional blood draws and questionnaires over an approximately two-month period. Blood samples from the prospective study were shipped frozen or at room temperature prior to DNA extraction.

TCRbeta CDR3 regions were amplified from genomic DNA by means of the immunoSEQ Assay, a bias-controlled multiplex PCR. Per the source publication's procedure: The number of nucleated cells in each sample was estimated by amplification of reference gene primers within the assay. Sequence reads were collapsed and filtered to measure the absolute abundance of every unique TCRbeta CDR3 rearrangement. For each sample, productive Simpson clonality was calculated as the square root of Simpson's diversity index over productive rearrangements. Held by TCRdb, this immuneACCESS table contains in-frame sequences only and omits some clones. Under half of the omission traces to an unresolved V gene where checked; the cause of the rest is unknown. The V and J calls and the clone size are those of that table, but D and trimming were determined from the DNA. The sample yields hundreds of thousands of clones; roughly 89% were counted once. Jointly, the top ten make up 5.5% to 7.5% of the sample.

On the study overall, not on this receptor specifically: How much clinical and demographic metadata was included differed by source and by participant, and the metadata was provided uncurated.

This chain joins TRBV30 to TRBJ1-5; the D segment cannot be called with confidence. This sequence was found in a middle-aged woman who had recovered from COVID-19. The source material was PBMCs or T cells enriched from blood (not recorded which). The base sequence is TGTGCCTGCTCCCGGGAAAGCAATCAGCCCCAGCATTTT. Its coded protein is CACSRESNQPQHF.